The clone carrying this T cell receptor (beta chain) was counted ten times or more. The antigen is not known. One entry per CDR3 protein results from TCRdb running MiXCR on the PCR reads. This table holds tens of thousands of distinct CDR3 sequences, around 20% found once. The source of the sample is a study of molecular identifiers for immune sequencing clone quantification. The CDR3 is 15 amino acids. Germline loops: CDR1 SGHVS, CDR2 FNYEAQ. V dropped 1 base and J dropped 3 bases, with 11 bases sitting between them. Study-level points and caveats: Clones carrying above 20 RNA copies accounted for over 98% of effector molecules, under 1% in naive cells.

Material for sequencing was naive CD8+ T cells from blood, with Jurkat cell RNA spiked in. Subset noted: FACS-sorted CD8+CD4-CCR7+CD45RA+ naive T cells. The receptor comes from a human donor in good health. Some libraries in this study had Jurkat cell RNA spiked in. The chain is built from TRBV7-6 and TRBJ2-3, with D possibly matching TRBD1 (6 bases). The CDR3 is CASSLGAGVTDTQYF. The CDR3 DNA reads as TGTGCCAGCAGCTTAGGGGCAGGGGTTACAGATACGCAGTATTTT.